The 2 T cell receptor beta chains presented below share a single source sample, sequenced in a study of cytomegalovirus exposure and HLA in healthy donors. PCR primers comprised 60 Vbeta and 13 Jbeta primers. Here immunoSEQ multiplex PCR was the method, and the copy in TCRdb shows in-frame clones only, minus some. The repertoire holds 120,000 or so clones, 75% to 90% seen once, with more than 1.5% in the top ten. Input material: PBMCs. These TCRs come from a man aged 40-49 years in good health and CMV-seronegative.

The rearrangement joins TRBV7-2 to TRBJ1-1; tentative D call: TRBD1 (5 bases). There are 14 residues in the CDR3. V was clipped by 2 bases and J by 1 base, with 8 bases between them. Germline V gene lookup returns CDR1 SGHTA and CDR2 FQGNSA. The CDR3 nucleotides read TGTGCCAGCAGCTTATTGCAGGGGAACACTGAAGCTTTCTTT. This gives the protein CASSLLQGNTEAFF.

The chain employs TRBV5-8 and TRBJ2-7; 8 bases line up with TRBD1. The CDR3 covers 16 residues. Trimming cost V 3 bases and J 2 bases; bases outside gene matches: 10. CDR1 and CDR2 from the germline V gene are SGHTS and YDEGEE. The CDR3 DNA reads TGTGCCAGCAGCTACCGACGGACAGGGCCTCCCTACGAGCAGTACTTC. This translates into CASSYRRTGPPYEQYF.